The 16 T cell receptor beta chains presented below share a single source sample, sequenced in a study of T-cell reconstitution after alpha-beta-depleted transplantation in children. Preparing the TCRbeta library involved the use of unique molecular identifiers. Using its own MiXCR run on the PCR reads, TCRdb lists one record per CDR3 protein. Of about 140,000 distinct CDR3 sequences listed, 7.5% to 9% were seen once; the top ten hold about a sixth. The input for sequencing was PBMCs, mostly from graft donor cells, taken 180 days after TCRalphabeta/CD19-depleted stem cell transplant. The receptor source for this set is a female patient between 2 and 15 years old who had a stem cell transplant for congenital amegakaryocytic thrombocytopenia, so the T cells may come from the graft donor.

This clonotype occurred many times. The chain carries TRBV10-3 and TRBJ2-1; D may be TRBD2 (6 bases). V was trimmed by 3 bases and J by 0 bases, leaving 9 bases between them. The CDR3 spans 15 residues. Germline V gives CDR1 ENHRY, CDR2 SYGVKD. As DNA, the CDR3 is TGTGCCATCAGTGACGGGGACTTCTCCTACAATGAGCAGTTCTTC. Its translation is CAISDGDFSYNEQFF.

A remark on this clonotype: Possible read error: a much larger clone is one base away. The chain employs TRBV4-1 and TRBJ1-1; a weak D match, TRBD1 (6 bases). Trimming cost V 4 bases and J 6 bases, with 18 bases left between them. The CDR3 has 15 amino acids. Germline loops: CDR1 MGHRA, CDR2 YSYEKL. The CDR3 bases are TGCGCCAGCAGCCCGTCCACACCCAGGGGCGCTGAAGCTTTCTTT. As protein: CASSPSTPRGAEAFF.

Many counts were recorded for this clonotype. The J gene is TRBJ2-1, the V gene TRBV28; D could derive from TRBD1 or TRBD2 (5 bases each). Germline V gene lookup returns CDR1 MDHEN and CDR2 SYDVKM. This CDR3 spans 15 amino acids. The V end lost 8 bases, the J end lost 1 base, and 15 bases lay between the germline ends. The CDR3 bases are TGTGCCAGCGAAGAGGGGAGTGCGTCCTACAATGAGCAGTTCTTC. This translates into CASEEGSASYNEQFF.

This clonotype has more than one count but fewer than ten. In DNA form, the CDR3 reads TGCAGTGCTAGAGATTGGTCGATAAGAGGCTACACCTTC. Translated, it gives CSARDWSIRGYTF. The J gene is TRBJ1-2, the V gene TRBV20-1; D is ambiguous. Germline V gene lookup returns CDR1 DFQATT and CDR2 SNEGSKA (reference sequence). The CDR3 has 13 residues. V lost 0 bases, J lost 8 bases, and 13 bases lay in between.

In this sample, this clonotype turned up many times. This sequence joins TRBV29-1 and TRBJ1-1; the match to TRBD1 covers 7 bases. This CDR3 is 14 amino acids long. V lost 4 bases, J lost 6 bases, and 11 bases stayed unmatched. Germline CDR1 is SQVTM and CDR2 is ANQGSEA. The chain's CDR3 is CSVADRDISSEAFF. The CDR3 bases are TGCAGCGTTGCTGACAGGGATATTAGCTCTGAAGCTTTCTTT. The whole variable domain, filled in from reference TRBV29-1 and TRBJ1-1, reads SAVISQKPSRDICQRGTSLTIQCQVDSQVTMMFWYRQQPGQSLTLIATANQGSEATYESGFVIDKFPISRPNLTFSTLTVSNMSPEDSSIYLCSVADRDISSEAFFGQGTRLTVV.

In its sample, this clonotype was seen many times. The J gene is TRBJ2-1, the V gene TRBV20-1, with D perhaps TRBD2 (6 bases). Trimming removed 3 bases from V and 3 bases from J, with 15 bases in between. The V gene's germline CDR1 is DFQATT and CDR2 SNEGSKA (reference sequence). There are 15 residues in the CDR3. For the CDR3, the DNA is TGCAGTGCTAGTCGGGGAGGCAGTGACTACAATGAGCAGTTCTTC. Translating gives CSASRGGSDYNEQFF.

This clonotype was counted many times. One junction end disagrees with the germline gene, perhaps due to a read error. This chain joins TRBV20-1 and TRBJ1-1; 9 nucleotides match TRBD1. CDR3 length equals 14 residues. Germline assignment: CDR1 DFQATT and CDR2 SNEGSKA (reference sequence). DNA of the CDR3: TGCAGTGCTACCCTTGGACAGGGGAACTCTGAAGCTTTCTTT. Its translation: CSATLGQGNSEAFF.

About this clonotype: Given the absence of the conserved phenylalanine or tryptophan at the CDR3 end, a read error is likely. The V gene is TRBV5-1, the J gene TRBJ2-7; 9 nucleotides agree with TRBD2. Germline values: CDR1 SGHRS, CDR2 YFSETQ. Germline trimming cut 0 bases from V and 2 bases from J; bases unmatched to any gene: 6. The CDR3 spans 16 residues. This chain's CDR3 is CASSLAGASGTYEQYL. The DNA for the CDR3 is TGCGCCAGCAGCTTGGCTGGGGCTAGCGGGACCTACGAGCAGTACTTA.

The genes are TRBV7-2 and TRBJ2-7; D possibly corresponds to TRBD1 (6 bases). The V end lost 5 bases, the J end lost 1 base, and 15 bases lay between the germline ends. CDR3 length: 15 residues. The germline V gene has CDR1 SGHTA and CDR2 FQGNSA. The CDR3 region is CASSQDSRRSYEQYF. CDR3 sequence (DNA): TGTGCCAGCAGCCAGGACAGCCGGAGGTCCTACGAGCAGTACTTC.

This clonotype was observed a few times. The V gene is TRBV20-1, the J gene TRBJ2-3; 12 bases match TRBD2. CDR1 DFQATT and CDR2 SNEGSKA come from the germline V gene (reference sequence). The trim removed 3 bases at V and 3 bases at J, leaving 1 base unmatched. This CDR3 region has 14 residues. This CDR3 reads CSARTSGRTDTQYF. The CDR3 nucleotides read TGCAGTGCTAGGACTAGCGGGAGAACAGATACGCAGTATTTT.

This clonotype was seen more than once but under ten times. The genes are TRBV12-3 or TRBV12-4 and TRBJ1-6; D perhaps matches TRBD1 (5 bases). V gave up 3 bases and J gave up 7 bases, with 16 bases separating them. The CDR3 consists of 16 residues. CDR3 DNA sequence: TGTGCCAGCAGTTTTGCGGGGGAGATGATGAATTCACCCCTCCACTTT. Translated: CASSFAGEMMNSPLHF.

This clonotype was detected only a few times. The rearrangement joins TRBV5-1 to TRBJ2-7; TRBD2 matches at 7 bases. This CDR3 has 15 amino acids. J gave up 2 bases and V 4 bases, and 9 bases lay outside the gene matches. Germline lookup yields CDR1 SGHRS and CDR2 YFSETQ. Written as DNA, the CDR3 is TGCGCCAGCAGCCCCCTGGGGAGCGGGACCTACGAGCAGTACTTC. It specifies CASSPLGSGTYEQYF. The full variable domain, its missing parts supplied by reference TRBV5-1 and TRBJ2-7, is KAGVTQTPRYLIKTRGQQVTLSCSPISGHRSVSWYQQTPGQGLQFLFEYFSETQRNKGNFPGRFSGRQFSNSRSEMNVSTLELGDSALYLCASSPLGSGTYEQYFGPGTRLTVT.

This clonotype was counted between two and nine times. The chain has TRBV18 and TRBJ2-5; perhaps D is TRBD1 or TRBD2 (6 bases each). Germline assignment: CDR1 KGHSH and CDR2 LQKENI. V was shortened by 6 bases and J by 3 bases, with 20 bases between the two germline ends. The CDR3 has 16 residues. The CDR3 loop is CASSMYPGAGKETQYF. The CDR3 DNA reads as TGTGCCAGCTCTATGTATCCGGGGGCAGGAAAAGAGACCCAGTACTTC.

CDR3 bases: TGTGCCCGGGCCGGGGAAATGAACACTGAAGCTTTCTTT. Translating gives CARAGEMNTEAFF. The chain is built from TRBV6-6 and TRBJ1-1; D gene unclear. CDR3 length: 13 residues. Per the germline V gene, CDR1 is MNHNY and CDR2 is SVGAGI (reference sequence). V was trimmed by 11 bases and J by 0 bases, leaving 13 bases between them.

This clonotype was counted many times. V and J are TRBV4-1 and TRBJ1-1; D is ambiguous. There are 17 residues in the CDR3. CDR1 and CDR2 from the germline V gene are MGHRA and YSYEKL. Between the trimmed V and J ends, which lost 0 bases and 0 bases, there was a span of 14 bases. The CDR3 is CASSQERANPLNTEAFF. CDR3 coding DNA: TGCGCCAGCAGCCAAGAAAGGGCCAACCCGCTGAACACTGAAGCTTTCTTT.

The chain joins TRBV5-1 to TRBJ2-7; the D gene could be TRBD1 or TRBD2 (5 bases each). The CDR3 spans 16 residues. V gave up 0 bases and J gave up 2 bases, with 15 bases separating them. CDR1 and CDR2 from the germline V gene are SGHRS and YFSETQ. The CDR3 region is CASSLALGTYTYEQYF. CDR3 coding DNA: TGCGCCAGCAGCTTGGCCCTGGGGACCTACACCTACGAGCAGTACTTC.